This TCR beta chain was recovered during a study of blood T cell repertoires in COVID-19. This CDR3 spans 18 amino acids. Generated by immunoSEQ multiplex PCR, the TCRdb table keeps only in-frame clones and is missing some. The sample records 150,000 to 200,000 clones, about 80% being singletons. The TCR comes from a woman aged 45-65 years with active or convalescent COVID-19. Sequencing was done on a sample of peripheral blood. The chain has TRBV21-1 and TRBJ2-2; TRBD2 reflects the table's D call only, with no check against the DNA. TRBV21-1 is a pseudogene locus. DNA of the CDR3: TGTGCCAGCACACTTACCCGGACTAGCGGGAGAGGCACCGGGGAGCTGTTTTTT. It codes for CASTLTRTSGRGTGELFF.